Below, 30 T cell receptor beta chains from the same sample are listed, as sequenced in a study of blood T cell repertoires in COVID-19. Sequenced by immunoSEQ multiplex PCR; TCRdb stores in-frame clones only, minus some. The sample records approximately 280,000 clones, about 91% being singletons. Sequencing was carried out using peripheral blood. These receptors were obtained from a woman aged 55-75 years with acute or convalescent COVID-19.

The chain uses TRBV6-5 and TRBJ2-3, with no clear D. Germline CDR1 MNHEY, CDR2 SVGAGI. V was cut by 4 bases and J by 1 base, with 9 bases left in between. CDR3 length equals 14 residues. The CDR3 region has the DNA TGTGCCAGCAGTTCCTTGTTTGGCACAGATACGCAGTATTTT. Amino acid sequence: CASSSLFGTDTQYF.

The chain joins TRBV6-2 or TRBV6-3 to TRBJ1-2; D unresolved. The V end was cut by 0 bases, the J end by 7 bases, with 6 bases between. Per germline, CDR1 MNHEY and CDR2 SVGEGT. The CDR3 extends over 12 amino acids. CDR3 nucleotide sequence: TGTGCCAGCAGTTACTCGAGGAGTGGCTACACCTTC. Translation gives CASSYSRSGYTF.

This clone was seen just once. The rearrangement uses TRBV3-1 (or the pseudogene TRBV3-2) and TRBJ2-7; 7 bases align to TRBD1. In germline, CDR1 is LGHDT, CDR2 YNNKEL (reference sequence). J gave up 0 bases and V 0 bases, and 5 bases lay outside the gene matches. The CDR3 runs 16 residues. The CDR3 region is CASSQDPGTDSYEQYF. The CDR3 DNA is TGTGCCAGCAGCCAAGATCCCGGGACAGACTCCTACGAGCAGTACTTC.

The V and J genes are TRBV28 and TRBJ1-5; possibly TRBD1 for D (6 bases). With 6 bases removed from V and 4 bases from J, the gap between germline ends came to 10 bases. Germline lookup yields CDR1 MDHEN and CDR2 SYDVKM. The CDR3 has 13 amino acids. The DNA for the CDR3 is TGTGCCAGCAGCCGGGACAAAAATCAGCCCCAGCATTTT. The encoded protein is CASSRDKNQPQHF.

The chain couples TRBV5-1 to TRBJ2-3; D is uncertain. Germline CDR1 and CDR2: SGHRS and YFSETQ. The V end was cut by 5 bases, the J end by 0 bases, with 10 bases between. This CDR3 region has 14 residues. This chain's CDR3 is CASSMAASTDTQYF. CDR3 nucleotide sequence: TGCGCCAGCAGTATGGCTGCTAGCACAGATACGCAGTATTTT.

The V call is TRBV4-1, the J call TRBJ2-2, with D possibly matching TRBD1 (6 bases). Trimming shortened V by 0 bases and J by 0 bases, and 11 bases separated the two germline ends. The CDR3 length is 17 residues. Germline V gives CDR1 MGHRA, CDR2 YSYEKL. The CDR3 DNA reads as TGCGCCAGCAGCCAAGATCAGGACAGCTCGAACACCGGGGAGCTGTTTTTT. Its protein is CASSQDQDSSNTGELFF.

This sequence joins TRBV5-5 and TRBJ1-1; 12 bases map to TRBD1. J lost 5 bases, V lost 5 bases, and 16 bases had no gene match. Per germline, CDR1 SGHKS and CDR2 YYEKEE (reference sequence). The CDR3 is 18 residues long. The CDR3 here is CASRRRVTGTGGKTEAFF. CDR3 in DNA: TGTGCCAGCAGACGTCGGGTTACCGGGACAGGGGGCAAGACTGAAGCTTTCTTT.

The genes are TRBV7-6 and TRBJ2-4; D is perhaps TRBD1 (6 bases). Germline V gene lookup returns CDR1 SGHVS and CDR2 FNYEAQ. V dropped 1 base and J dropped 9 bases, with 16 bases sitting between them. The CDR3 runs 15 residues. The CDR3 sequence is CASSLDAGGPGIQYF. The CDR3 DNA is TGTGCCAGCAGCTTAGATGCTGGGGGCCCCGGCATTCAGTACTTC.

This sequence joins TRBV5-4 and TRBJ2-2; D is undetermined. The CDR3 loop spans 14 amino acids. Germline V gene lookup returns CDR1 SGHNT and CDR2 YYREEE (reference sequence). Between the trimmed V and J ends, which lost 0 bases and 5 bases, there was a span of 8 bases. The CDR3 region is CASSLDSGTGELFF. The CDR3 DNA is TGTGCCAGCAGCTTGGACTCCGGGACCGGGGAGCTGTTTTTT.

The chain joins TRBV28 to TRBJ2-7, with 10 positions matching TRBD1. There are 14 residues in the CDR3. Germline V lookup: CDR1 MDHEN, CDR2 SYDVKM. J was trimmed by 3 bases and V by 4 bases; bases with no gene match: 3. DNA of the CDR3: TGTGCCAGCAGTTACCGGGACAGGGGCTACGAGCAGTACTTC. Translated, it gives CASSYRDRGYEQYF. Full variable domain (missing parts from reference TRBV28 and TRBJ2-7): DVKVTQSSRYLVKRTGEKVFLECVQDMDHENMFWYRQDPGLGLRLIYFSYDVKMKEKGDIPEGYSVSREKKERFSLILESASTNQTSMYLCASSYRDRGYEQYFGPGTRLTVT.

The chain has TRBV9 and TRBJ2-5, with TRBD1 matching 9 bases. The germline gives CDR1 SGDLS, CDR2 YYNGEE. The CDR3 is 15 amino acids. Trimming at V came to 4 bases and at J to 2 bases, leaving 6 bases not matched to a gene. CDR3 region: CASSPTGTGQETQYF. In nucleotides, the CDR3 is TGTGCCAGCAGCCCCACCGGGACAGGGCAAGAGACCCAGTACTTC.

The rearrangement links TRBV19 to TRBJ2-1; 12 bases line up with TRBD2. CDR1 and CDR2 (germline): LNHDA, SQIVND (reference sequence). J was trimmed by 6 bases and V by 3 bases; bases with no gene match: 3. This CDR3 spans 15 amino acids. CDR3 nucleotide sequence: TGTGCCAGTAGTATTGTACTAGCGGGAGGCAATGAGCAGTTCTTC. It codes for CASSIVLAGGNEQFF.

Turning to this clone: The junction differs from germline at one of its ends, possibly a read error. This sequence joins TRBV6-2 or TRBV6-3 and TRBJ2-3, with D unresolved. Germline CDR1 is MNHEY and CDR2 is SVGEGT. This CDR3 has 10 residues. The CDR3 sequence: CASSYIEVHF. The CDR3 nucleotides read TGTGCCAGCAGTTACATAGAGGTCCATTTT.

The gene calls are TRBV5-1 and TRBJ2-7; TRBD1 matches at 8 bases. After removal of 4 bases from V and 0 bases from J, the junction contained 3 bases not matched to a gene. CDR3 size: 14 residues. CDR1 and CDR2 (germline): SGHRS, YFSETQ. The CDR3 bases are TGCGCCAGCAGCACGGGACAGGCCTCCTACGAGCAGTACTTC. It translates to CASSTGQASYEQYF.

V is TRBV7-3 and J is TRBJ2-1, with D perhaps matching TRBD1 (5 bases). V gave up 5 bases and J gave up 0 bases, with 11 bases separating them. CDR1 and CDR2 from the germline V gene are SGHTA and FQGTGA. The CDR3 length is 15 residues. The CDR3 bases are TGTGCCAGCAGCGCCAGGGATAGCTCCTACAATGAGCAGTTCTTC. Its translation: CASSARDSSYNEQFF.

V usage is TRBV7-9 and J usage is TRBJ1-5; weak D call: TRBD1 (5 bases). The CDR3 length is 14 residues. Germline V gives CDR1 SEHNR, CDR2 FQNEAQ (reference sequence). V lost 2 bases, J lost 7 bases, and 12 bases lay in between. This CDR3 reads CASSLLTEGQPQHF. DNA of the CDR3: TGTGCCAGCAGCTTATTGACAGAAGGGCAGCCCCAGCATTTT.

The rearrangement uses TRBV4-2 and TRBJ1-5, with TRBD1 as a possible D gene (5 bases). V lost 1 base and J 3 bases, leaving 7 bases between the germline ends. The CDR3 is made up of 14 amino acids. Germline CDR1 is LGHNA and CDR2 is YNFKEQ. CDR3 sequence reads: CASSQGGLNQPQHF. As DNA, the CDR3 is TGTGCCAGCAGCCAAGGGGGCCTCAATCAGCCCCAGCATTTT.

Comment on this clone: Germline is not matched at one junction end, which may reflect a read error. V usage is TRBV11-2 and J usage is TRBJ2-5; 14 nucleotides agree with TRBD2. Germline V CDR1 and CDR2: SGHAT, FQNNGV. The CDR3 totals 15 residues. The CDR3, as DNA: TGTGCCAGCAGCTTAGAACCGGGACTAGCGGGGGCAAAGCACTTC. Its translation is CASSLEPGLAGAKHF.

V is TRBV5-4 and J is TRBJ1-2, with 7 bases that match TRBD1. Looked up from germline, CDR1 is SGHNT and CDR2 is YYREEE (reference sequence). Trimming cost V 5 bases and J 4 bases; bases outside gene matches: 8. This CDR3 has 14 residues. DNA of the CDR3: TGTGCCAGCAGGCTAAAGGACAGGCCCTATGGCTACACCTTC. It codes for CASRLKDRPYGYTF.

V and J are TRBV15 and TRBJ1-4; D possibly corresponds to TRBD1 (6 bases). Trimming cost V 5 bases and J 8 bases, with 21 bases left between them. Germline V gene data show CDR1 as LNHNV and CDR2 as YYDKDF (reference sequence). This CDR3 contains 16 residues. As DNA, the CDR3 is TGTGCCACCAGCTTAATCGCGACAGGAGAGGCAGAAAAACTGTTTTTT. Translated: CATSLIATGEAEKLFF. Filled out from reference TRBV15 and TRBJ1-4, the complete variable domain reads DAMVIQNPRYQVTQFGKPVTLSCSQTLNHNVMYWYQQKSSQAPKLLFHYYDKDFNNEADTPDNFQSRRPNTSFCFLDIRSPGLGDTAMYLCATSLIATGEAEKLFFGSGTQLSVL.

The CDR3 nucleotides read TGTGCCAGCGGACGGACTAGCGGGGTTTCCTCTGGGGCCAACGTCCTGACTTTC. The encoded protein is CASGRTSGVSSGANVLTF. The chain carries TRBV2 and TRBJ2-6; 12 nucleotides align to TRBD2. CDR3 length equals 18 residues. Germline V gene data show CDR1 as SNHLY and CDR2 as FYNNEI. V dropped 8 bases and J dropped 0; count of bases not matched to a gene: 8.

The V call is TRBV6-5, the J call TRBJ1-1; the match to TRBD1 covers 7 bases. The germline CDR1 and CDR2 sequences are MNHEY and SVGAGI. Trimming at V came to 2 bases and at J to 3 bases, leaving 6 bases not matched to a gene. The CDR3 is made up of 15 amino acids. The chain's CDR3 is CASSYIGGAYTEAFF. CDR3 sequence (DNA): TGTGCCAGCAGTTACATAGGGGGCGCGTACACTGAAGCTTTCTTT.

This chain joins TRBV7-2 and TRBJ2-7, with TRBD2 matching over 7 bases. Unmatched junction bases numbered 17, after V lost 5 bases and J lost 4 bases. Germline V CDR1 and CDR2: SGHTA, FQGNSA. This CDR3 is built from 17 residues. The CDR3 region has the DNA TGTGCCAGCAGCCTCTCCGGCGGGAGAACACGAGGGTACGAGCAGTACTTC. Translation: CASSLSGGRTRGYEQYF.

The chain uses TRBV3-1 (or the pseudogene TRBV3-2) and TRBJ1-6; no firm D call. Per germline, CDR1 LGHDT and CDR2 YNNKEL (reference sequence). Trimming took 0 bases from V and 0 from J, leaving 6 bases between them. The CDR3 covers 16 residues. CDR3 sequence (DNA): TGTGCCAGCAGCCAAGACTGGAGCTCCTATAATTCACCCCTCCACTTT. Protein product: CASSQDWSSYNSPLHF.

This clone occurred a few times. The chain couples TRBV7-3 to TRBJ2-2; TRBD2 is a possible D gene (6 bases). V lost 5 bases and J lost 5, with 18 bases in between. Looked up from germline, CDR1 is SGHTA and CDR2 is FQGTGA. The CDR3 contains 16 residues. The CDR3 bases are TGTGCCAGCAGCCCCGGACCCGGGAGTGGTACCGGGGAGCTGTTTTTT. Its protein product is CASSPGPGSGTGELFF.

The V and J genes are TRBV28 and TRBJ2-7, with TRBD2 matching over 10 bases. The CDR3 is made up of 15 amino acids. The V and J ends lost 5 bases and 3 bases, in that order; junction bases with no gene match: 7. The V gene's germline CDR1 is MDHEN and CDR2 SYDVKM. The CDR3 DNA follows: TGTGCCAGCAGTCCCGTACTAGCGGGGAACTACGAGCAGTACTTC. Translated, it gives CASSPVLAGNYEQYF.

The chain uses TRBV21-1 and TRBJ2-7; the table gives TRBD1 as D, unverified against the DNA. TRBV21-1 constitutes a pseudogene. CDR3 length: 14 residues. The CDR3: CASSRQGDLYEQYF. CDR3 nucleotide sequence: TGTGCCAGCAGCAGACAGGGGGATCTTTACGAGCAGTACTTC.

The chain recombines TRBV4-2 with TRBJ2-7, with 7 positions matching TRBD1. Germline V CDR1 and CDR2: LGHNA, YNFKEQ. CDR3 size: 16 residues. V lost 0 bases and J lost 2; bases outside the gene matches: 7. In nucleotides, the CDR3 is TGTGCCAGCAGCCAAGAGGAAGGGACAGCAGCCTACGAGCAGTACTTC. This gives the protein CASSQEEGTAAYEQYF.

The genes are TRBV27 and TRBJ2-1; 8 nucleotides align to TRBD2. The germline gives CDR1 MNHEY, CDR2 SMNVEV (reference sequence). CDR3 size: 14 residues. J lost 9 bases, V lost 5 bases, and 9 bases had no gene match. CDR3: CASSPTSAGGEQFF. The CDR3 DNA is TGTGCCAGCAGTCCGACTAGCGCCGGGGGTGAGCAGTTCTTC.

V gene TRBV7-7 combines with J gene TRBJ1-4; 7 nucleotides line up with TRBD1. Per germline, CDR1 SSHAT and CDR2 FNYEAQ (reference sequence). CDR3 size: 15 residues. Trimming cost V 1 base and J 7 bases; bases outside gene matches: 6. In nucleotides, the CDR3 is TGTGCCAGCAGCTTAGGAGGGGGCCTGAGTGAAAAACTGTTTTTT. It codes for CASSLGGGLSEKLFF.